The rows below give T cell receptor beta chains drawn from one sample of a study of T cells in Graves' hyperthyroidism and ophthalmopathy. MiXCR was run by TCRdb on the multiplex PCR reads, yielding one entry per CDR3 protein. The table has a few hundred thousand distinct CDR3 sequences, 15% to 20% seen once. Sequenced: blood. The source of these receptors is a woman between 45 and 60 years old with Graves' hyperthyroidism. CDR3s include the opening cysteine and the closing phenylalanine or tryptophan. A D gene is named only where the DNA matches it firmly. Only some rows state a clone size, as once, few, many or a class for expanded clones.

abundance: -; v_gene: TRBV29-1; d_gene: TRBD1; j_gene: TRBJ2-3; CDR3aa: CSDAKTGTDTQYF; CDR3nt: TGCAGCGATGCGAAGACAGGGACAGATACGCAGTATTTT
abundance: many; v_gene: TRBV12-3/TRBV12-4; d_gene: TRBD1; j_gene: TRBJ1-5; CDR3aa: CASSTGDGQPQHF; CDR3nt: TGTGCCAGCAGTACAGGGGACGGGCAGCCCCAGCATTTT
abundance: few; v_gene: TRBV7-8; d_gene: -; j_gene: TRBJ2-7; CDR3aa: CASSLDKDYEQYF; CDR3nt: TGTGCCAGCAGCTTAGATAAAGATTACGAGCAGTACTTC
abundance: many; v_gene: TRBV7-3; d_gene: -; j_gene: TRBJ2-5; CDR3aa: CASSLTGASAQYF; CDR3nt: TGTGCCAGCAGCTTAACAGGGGCGTCCGCCCAGTACTTC
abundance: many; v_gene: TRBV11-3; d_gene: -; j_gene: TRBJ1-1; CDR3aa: CASSLVLVNFSEAFF; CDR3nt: TGTGCCAGCAGCTTAGTACTGGTTAACTTCTCTGAAGCTTTCTTT
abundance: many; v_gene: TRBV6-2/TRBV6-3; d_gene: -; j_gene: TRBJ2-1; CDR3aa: CASGSQSSYNEQFF; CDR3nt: TGTGCCAGCGGGTCGCAGAGCTCCTACAATGAGCAGTTCTTC
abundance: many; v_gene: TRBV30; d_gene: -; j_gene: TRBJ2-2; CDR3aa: CAWSRSGELFF; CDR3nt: TGTGCCTGGAGTCGAAGCGGGGAGCTGTTTTTT
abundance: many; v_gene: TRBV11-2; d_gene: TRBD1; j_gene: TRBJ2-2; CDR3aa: CASSPGTGETGELFF; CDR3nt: TGTGCCAGCAGCCCAGGCACAGGGGAGACCGGGGAGCTGTTTTTT
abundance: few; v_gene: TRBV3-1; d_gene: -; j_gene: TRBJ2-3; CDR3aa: CASSKRTDTQYF; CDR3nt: TGTGCCAGCAGCAAACGCACAGATACGCAGTATTTT
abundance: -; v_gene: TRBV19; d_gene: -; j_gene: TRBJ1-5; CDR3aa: CASSMNSGQPQHF; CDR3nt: TGTGCCAGTAGTATGAATAGCGGGCAGCCCCAGCATTTT
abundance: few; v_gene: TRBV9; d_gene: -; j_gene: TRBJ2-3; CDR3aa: CASSVGGGNTDTQYF; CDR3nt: TGTGCCAGCAGCGTAGGGGGGGGCAACACAGATACGCAGTATTTT
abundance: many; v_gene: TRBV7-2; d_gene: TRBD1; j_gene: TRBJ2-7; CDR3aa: CASSFGTGNEQYF; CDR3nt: TGTGCCAGCAGCTTTGGGACAGGAAACGAGCAGTACTTC
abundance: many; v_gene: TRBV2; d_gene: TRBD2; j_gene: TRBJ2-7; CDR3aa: CASTDGRTSATSYEQYF; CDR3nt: TGTGCCAGCACCGACGGACGGACTAGCGCCACCTCCTACGAGCAGTACTTC
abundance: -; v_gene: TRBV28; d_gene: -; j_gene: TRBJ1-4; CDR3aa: CASSPPGLTSGEKLFF; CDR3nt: TGTGCCAGCAGTCCCCCCGGACTAACCTCGGGTGAAAAACTGTTTTTT
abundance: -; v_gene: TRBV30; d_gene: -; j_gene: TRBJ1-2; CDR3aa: CAWSRQGGYGYTF; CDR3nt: TGTGCCTGGAGTCGGCAGGGAGGGTATGGCTACACCTTC
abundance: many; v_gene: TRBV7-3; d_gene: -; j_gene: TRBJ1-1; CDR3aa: CASSLDGESTEAFF; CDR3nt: TGTGCCAGCAGCTTAGACGGAGAAAGCACTGAAGCTTTCTTT
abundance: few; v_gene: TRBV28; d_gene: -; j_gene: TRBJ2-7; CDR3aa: CATFRNSEQYF; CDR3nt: TGTGCCACCTTTAGGAACTCCGAGCAGTACTTC
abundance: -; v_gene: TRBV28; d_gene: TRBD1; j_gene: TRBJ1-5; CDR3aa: CASSLFQGASSQPQHF; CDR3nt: TGTGCCAGCAGTTTATTCCAGGGGGCGAGCTCTCAGCCCCAGCATTTT
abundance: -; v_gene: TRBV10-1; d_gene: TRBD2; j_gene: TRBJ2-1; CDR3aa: CASSESASGRESSYNEQFF; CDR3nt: TGCGCCAGCAGTGAGTCGGCTAGCGGGAGGGAGAGCTCCTACAATGAGCAGTTCTTC
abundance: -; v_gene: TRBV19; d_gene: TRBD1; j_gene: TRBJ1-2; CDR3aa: CASQPSGQANYGYTF; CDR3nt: TGTGCCAGTCAACCCTCGGGACAGGCAAACTATGGCTACACCTTC
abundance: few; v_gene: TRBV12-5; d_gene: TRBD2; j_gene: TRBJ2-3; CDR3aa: CASGLSGGVPDTQYF; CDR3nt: TGTGCTAGTGGTCTGAGCGGGGGAGTACCAGATACGCAGTATTTT
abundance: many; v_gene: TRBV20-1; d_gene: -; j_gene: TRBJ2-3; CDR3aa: CSARTPLSTDTQYF; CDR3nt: TGCAGTGCTCGGACACCCCTCTCCACAGATACGCAGTATTTT
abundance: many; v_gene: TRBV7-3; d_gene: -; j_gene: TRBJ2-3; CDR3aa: CASSKGGTADTQYF; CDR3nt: TGTGCCAGCAGCAAGGGCGGGACCGCAGATACGCAGTATTTT
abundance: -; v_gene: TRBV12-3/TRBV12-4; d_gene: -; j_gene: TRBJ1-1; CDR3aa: CASIRSGTEAFF; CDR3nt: TGTGCCAGCATCCGGTCGGGCACTGAAGCTTTCTTT
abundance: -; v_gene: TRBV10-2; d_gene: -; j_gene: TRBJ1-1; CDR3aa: CASRGGFTEAFF; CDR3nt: TGCGCCAGCAGAGGTGGTTTCACTGAAGCTTTCTTT
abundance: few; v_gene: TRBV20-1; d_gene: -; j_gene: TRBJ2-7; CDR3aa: CSLWDNYEQYF; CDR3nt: TGCAGTCTATGGGACAACTACGAGCAGTACTTC
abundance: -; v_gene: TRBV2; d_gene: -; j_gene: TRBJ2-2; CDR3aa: CASRSGNTGELFF; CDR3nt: TGTGCCAGCAGAAGCGGGAACACCGGGGAGCTGTTTTTT
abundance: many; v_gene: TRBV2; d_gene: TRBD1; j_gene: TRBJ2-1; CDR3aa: CASTPPGQSSYNEQFF; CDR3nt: TGTGCCAGCACACCACCGGGACAGAGCTCCTACAATGAGCAGTTCTTC
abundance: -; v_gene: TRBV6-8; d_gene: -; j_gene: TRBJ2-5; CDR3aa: CASSRTPWETQYF; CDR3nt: TGTGCCAGCAGCCGCACCCCGTGGGAGACCCAGTACTTC
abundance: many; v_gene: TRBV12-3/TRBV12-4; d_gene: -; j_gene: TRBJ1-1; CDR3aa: CASSFRPNTEAFF; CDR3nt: TGTGCCAGCAGTTTCAGACCGAACACTGAAGCTTTCTTT
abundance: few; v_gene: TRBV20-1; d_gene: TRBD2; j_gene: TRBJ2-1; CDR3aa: CSAYDTREQGEQFF; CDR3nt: TGCAGTGCTTACGACACGCGGGAGCAGGGTGAGCAGTTCTTC
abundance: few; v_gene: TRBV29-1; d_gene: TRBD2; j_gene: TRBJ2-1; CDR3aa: CSVRTSGTYNEQFF; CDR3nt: TGCAGCGTTCGTACTAGCGGGACTTACAATGAGCAGTTCTTC
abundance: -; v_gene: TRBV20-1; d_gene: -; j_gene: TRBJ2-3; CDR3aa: CSASASEGTDTQYF; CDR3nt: TGCAGTGCTAGTGCCAGCGAGGGCACAGATACGCAGTATTTT
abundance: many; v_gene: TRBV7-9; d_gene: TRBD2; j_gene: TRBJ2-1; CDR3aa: CASSWEGREDGLNEQFF; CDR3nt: TGTGCCAGCAGCTGGGAGGGCAGGGAGGACGGACTCAATGAGCAGTTCTTC
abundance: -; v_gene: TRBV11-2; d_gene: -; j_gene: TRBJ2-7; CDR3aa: CASSLEKSFVSHYEQYF; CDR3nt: TGTGCCAGCAGCTTAGAGAAAAGTTTCGTTTCCCACTACGAGCAGTACTTC
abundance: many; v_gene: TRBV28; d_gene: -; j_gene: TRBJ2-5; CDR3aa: CASSLDSFQETQYF; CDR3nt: TGTGCCAGCAGTTTGGACAGCTTCCAAGAGACCCAGTACTTC
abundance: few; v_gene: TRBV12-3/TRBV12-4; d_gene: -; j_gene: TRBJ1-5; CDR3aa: CASSLVHPGAHQPQHF; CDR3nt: TGTGCCAGCAGTTTAGTGCACCCGGGGGCGCATCAGCCCCAGCATTTT
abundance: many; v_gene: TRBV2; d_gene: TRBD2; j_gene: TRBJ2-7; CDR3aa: CASSEQGSGSREQYF; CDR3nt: TGTGCCAGCAGTGAGCAGGGCAGCGGGAGTAGGGAGCAGTACTTC
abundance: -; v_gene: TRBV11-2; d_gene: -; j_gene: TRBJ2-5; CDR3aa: CASRGGAVETQYF; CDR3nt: TGTGCCAGCAGGGGGGGCGCAGTGGAGACCCAGTACTTC
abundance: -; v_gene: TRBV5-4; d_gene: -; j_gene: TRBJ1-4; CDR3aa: CASSGFAHEGNEKLFF; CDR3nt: TGTGCCAGTTCGGGGTTCGCGCATGAGGGGAATGAAAAACTGTTTTTT
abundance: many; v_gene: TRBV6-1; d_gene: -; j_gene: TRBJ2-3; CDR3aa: CASSGLTSTDTQYF; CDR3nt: TGTGCCAGCAGTGGGTTGACTAGCACAGATACGCAGTATTTT
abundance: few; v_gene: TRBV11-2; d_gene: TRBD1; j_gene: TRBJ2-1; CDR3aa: CASSLTTGGSDEQFF; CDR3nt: TGTGCCAGCAGCTTAACGACAGGGGGCAGCGATGAGCAGTTCTTC
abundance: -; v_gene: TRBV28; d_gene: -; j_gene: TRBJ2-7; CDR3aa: CASSLGGPDYEQYF; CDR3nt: TGTGCCAGCAGCTTGGGGGGACCCGACTACGAGCAGTACTTC
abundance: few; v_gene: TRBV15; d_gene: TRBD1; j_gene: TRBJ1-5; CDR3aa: CATSSGDRWSDQPQHF; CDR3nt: TGTGCCACCAGCAGCGGGGACAGGTGGAGTGATCAGCCCCAGCATTTT
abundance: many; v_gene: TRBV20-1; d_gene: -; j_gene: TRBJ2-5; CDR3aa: CSARDRGQETQYF; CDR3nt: TGCAGTGCTAGAGACAGGGGTCAAGAGACCCAGTACTTC
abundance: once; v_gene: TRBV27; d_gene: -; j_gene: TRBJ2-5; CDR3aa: CASSFQDQETQYF; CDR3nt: TGTGCCAGCAGTTTTCAGGACCAAGAGACCCAGTACTTC
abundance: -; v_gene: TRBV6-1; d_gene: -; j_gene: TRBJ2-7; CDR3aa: CASRQGSVQYF; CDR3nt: TGTGCCAGCAGACAGGGTTCTGTGCAGTACTTC
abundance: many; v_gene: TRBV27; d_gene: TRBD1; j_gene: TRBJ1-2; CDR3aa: CASSGQRYYGYTF; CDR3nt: TGTGCCAGCTCGGGACAGCGGTACTATGGCTACACCTTC
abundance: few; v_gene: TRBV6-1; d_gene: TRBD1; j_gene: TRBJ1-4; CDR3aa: CASRRTGGGEKLFF; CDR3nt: TGTGCCAGCAGACGTACAGGGGGCGGTGAAAAACTGTTTTTT
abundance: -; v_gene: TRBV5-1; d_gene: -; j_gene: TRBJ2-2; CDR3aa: CASSPAEGASNTGELFF; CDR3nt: TGCGCCAGCAGCCCCGCGGAGGGCGCATCTAACACCGGGGAGCTGTTTTTT
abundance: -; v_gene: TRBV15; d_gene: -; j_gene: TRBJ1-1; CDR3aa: CATSREAGVNTEAFF; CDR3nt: TGTGCCACCAGCAGAGAGGCAGGGGTGAACACTGAAGCTTTCTTT
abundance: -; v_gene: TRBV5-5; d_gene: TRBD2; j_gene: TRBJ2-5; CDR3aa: CASSFRSSGQQETQYF; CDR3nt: TGTGCCAGCAGCTTTCGGTCTAGCGGACAACAAGAGACCCAGTACTTC
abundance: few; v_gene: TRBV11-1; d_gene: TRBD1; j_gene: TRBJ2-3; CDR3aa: CASSLEPDRASDTQYF; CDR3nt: TGTGCCAGCAGCTTGGAGCCGGACAGGGCATCAGATACGCAGTATTTT